These T cell receptor beta chains were read from a single sample in a study of identical twins. TCRdb analysed the 5' RACE reads with MiXCR anew, one entry per CDR3 protein. The profile shows about 240,000 distinct CDR3 sequences, about 10% of them singletons. The sequencing input was memory T cells sorted from blood. Receptors originate from a man aged 50 to 59 in good health. Both conserved end residues are trimmed from each CDR3. Each record gives: D gene, J gene, V gene, CDR3 protein. The D gene is left open where the match is weak.

TRBD2 | TRBJ2-1 | TRBV20-1 | SARTLAGGPGEQF
- | TRBJ1-1 | TRBV20-1 | SARDQGRGNTEAF
- | TRBJ2-3 | TRBV7-8 | ASSSAWSSSTDTQY
TRBD1 | TRBJ2-3 | TRBV5-1 | ASSWSRDRGGDTQY
- | TRBJ1-2 | TRBV24-1 | ATSDFLSSSGYT
- | TRBJ2-7 | TRBV7-8 | ASSLAYGGWSYYEQY
- | TRBJ1-1 | TRBV7-9 | ASSLITKNTEAF
TRBD2 | TRBJ2-5 | TRBV20-1 | SAQGTSGDGETQY
- | TRBJ1-1 | TRBV5-1 | ASSLATLNTEAF
- | TRBJ1-1 | TRBV6-1 | ASKAGAVNTEAF
TRBD1 | TRBJ2-7 | TRBV4-3 | ASSQDRGFYEQY
- | TRBJ1-1 | TRBV7-9 | ASSLQGKTEAF
TRBD2 | TRBJ2-1 | TRBV3-1 | ASSISGGALNEQF
TRBD2 | TRBJ2-1 | TRBV7-2 | ASSLDLAGAPEQF
- | TRBJ2-7 | TRBV4-2 | ASSQVVGNRDHEQY
- | TRBJ2-1 | TRBV30 | AWSVGTGRGNEQF
- | TRBJ2-4 | TRBV2 | ASSETWILIAKNIQY
- | TRBJ2-4 | TRBV4-2 | ASSQEVRGRDIQY
TRBD2 | TRBJ2-7 | TRBV2 | ASRFQREGARISYEQY
- | TRBJ2-7 | TRBV12-3/TRBV12-4 | ASSFILGEQY
TRBD2 | TRBJ2-4 | TRBV4-1 | ASSQGTGQGGLAGAKNIQY
TRBD2 | TRBJ2-3 | TRBV18 | ASSPRAGSTDTQY
TRBD1 | TRBJ1-2 | TRBV4-2 | ASSQVPGQGALHYGYT
TRBD1 | TRBJ2-7 | TRBV20-1 | SARGGQGEQY
- | TRBJ2-3 | TRBV20-1 | SAEKGGTDTQY
- | TRBJ2-1 | TRBV7-3 | ASSLSAANEQF
TRBD1 | TRBJ2-3 | TRBV25-1 | ASRWTGGPDTQY
- | TRBJ1-1 | TRBV7-2 | ASRSSNTEAF
TRBD1 | TRBJ1-1 | TRBV27 | ASSLYRGQAF
- | TRBJ2-3 | TRBV21-1 | ASSKEGGGGGIFCTDTQY